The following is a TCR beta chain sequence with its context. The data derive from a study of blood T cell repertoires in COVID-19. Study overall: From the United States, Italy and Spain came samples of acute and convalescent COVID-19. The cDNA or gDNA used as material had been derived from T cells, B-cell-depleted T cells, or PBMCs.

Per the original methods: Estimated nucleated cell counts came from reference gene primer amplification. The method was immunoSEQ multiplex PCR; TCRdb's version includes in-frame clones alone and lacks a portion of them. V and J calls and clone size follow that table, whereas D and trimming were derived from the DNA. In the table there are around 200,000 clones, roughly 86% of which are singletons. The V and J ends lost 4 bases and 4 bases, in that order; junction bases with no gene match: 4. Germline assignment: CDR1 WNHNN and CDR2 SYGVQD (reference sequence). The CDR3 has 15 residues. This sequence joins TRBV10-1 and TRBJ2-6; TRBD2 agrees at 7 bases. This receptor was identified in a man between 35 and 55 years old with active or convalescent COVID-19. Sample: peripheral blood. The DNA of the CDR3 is TGCGCCAGCAGTGTCGGGGGGACGGGGGCCAACGTCCTGACTTTC. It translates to CASSVGGTGANVLTF.